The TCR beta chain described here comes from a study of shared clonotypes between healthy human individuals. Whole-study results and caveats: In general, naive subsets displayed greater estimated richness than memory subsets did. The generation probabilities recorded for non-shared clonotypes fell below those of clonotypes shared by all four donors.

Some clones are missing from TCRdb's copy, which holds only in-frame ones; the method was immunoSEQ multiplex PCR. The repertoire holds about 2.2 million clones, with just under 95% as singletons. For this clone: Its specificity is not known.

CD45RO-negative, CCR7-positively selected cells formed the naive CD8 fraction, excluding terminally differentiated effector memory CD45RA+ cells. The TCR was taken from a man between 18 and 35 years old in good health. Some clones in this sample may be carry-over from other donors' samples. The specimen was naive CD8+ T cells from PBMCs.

Here the CDR3 DNA reads TGTGCCAGCAGCCCCCGGGGGGGTTGGTCCTACAATGAGCAGTTCTTC. Protein sequence: CASSPRGGWSYNEQFF. The chain combines TRBV7-9 with TRBJ2-1; TRBD2 matches 8 bases. V lost 5 bases, J lost 1 base, and 7 bases stayed unmatched. This CDR3 region has 16 residues. Germline V lookup: CDR1 SEHNR, CDR2 FQNEAQ (reference sequence). The whole variable domain, remainder taken from reference TRBV7-9 and TRBJ2-1, is DTGVSQNPRHKITKRGQNVTFRCDPISEHNRLYWYRQTLGQGPEFLTYFQNEAQLEKSRLLSDRFSAERPKGSFSTLEIQRTEQGDSAMYLCASSPRGGWSYNEQFFGPGTRLTVL.